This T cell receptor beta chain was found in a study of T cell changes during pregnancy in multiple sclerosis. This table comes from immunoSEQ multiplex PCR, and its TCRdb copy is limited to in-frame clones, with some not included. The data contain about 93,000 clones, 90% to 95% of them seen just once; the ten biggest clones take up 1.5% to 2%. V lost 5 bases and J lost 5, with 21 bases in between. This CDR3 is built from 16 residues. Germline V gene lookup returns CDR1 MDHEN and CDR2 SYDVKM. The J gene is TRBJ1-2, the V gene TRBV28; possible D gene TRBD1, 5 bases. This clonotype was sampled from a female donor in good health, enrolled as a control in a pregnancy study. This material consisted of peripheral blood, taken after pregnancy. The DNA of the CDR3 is TGTGCCAGCAGTGCCGGGCGGGGGAGCTTAGGGTATGGCTACACCTTC. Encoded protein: CASSAGRGSLGYGYTF.